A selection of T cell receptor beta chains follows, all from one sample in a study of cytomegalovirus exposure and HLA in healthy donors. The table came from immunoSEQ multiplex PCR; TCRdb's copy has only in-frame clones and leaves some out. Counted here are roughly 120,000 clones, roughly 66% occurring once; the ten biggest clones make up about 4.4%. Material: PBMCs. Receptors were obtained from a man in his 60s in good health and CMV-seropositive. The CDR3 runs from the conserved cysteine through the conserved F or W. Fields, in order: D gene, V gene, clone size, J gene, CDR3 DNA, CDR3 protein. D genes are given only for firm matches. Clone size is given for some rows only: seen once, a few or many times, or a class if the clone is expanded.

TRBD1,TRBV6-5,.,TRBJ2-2,TGTGCCAGCAGGGGACAGGGGCTAACCGGGGAGCTGTTTTTT,CASRGQGLTGELFF
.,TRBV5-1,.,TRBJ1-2,TGCGCCAGCAGCTTAGAGAGCCCTAACTATGGCTACACCTTC,CASSLESPNYGYTF
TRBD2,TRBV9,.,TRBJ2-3,TGTGCCAGCAGCGTAGGAGGGGGTAGCGGGGGGGCCGATACGCAGTATTTT,CASSVGGGSGGADTQYF
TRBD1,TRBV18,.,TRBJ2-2,TGTGCCAGCTCACCAGGGGACAGATACACCGGGGAGCTGTTTTTT,CASSPGDRYTGELFF
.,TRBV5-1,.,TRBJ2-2,TGCGCCAGCAGCTTGGACACCCAGACCGGGGAGCTGTTTTTT,CASSLDTQTGELFF
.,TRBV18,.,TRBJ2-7,TGTGCCAGCTCACCACCTTTGGCAGGGGTCTACGAGCAGTACTTC,CASSPPLAGVYEQYF
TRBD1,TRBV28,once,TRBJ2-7,TGTGCCAGCACCTTGAATCCGGGACAGCTGGACTTC,CASTLNPGQLDF
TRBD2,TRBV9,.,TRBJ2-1,TGTGCCAGCAGCGTAGGACAGCCGGCGGGGGGGCGATTCAATGAGCAGTTCTTC,CASSVGQPAGGRFNEQFF
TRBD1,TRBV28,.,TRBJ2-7,TGTGCCAGCGGAGCGGGACAGGGCACTGAGCAGTACTTC,CASGAGQGTEQYF
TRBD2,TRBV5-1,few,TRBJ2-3,TGCGCCAGCAGCTTGGGTCCCCGCAGCGGGGCAGATACGCAGTATTTT,CASSLGPRSGADTQYF
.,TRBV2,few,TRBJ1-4,TGTGCCAGCATAGAGAACCCCCTTGCAAAACTGTTTTTT,CASIENPLAKLFF
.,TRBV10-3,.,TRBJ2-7,TGTGCCATCACAGACGGGGGAGTGTTCAACGAGCAGTACTTC,CAITDGGVFNEQYF
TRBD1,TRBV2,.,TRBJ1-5,TGTGCCAGCAGGAGGGGACAGAATCAGCCCCAGCATTTT,CASRRGQNQPQHF
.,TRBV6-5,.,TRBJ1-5,TGTGCCACCTCGGGTTATAGCAATCAGCCCCAGCATTTT,CATSGYSNQPQHF
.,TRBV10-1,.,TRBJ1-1,TGCGCCAGCAGTGAACGGGTCGGTGAAGCTTTCTTT,CASSERVGEAFF
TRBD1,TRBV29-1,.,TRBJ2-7,TGCAGCGTTGTTCAGGGGGCTACCTACGAGCAGTACTTC,CSVVQGATYEQYF
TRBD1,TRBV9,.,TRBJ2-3,TGTGCCAGCAGCGTCGAGGGGGCATCGAGCACAGATACGCAGTATTTT,CASSVEGASSTDTQYF
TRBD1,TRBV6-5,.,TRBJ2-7,TGTGCCAGCAGTCCCAACAGGGGGCGCCCCTACGAGCAGTACTTC,CASSPNRGRPYEQYF
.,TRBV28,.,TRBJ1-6,TGTGCCAGCAGGATAGGGGCCAGTCCACCCCTCCACTTT,CASRIGASPPLHF
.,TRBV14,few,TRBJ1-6,TGTGCCAGCAGCCAAGATCTGAGATCACCCCTCCACTTT,CASSQDLRSPLHF
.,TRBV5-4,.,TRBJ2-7,TGTGCCAGCAGCTTGGTTGTGGGCCCCCGCGAGCAGTACTTC,CASSLVVGPREQYF
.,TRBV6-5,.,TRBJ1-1,TGTGCCAGCAGTCGGGACACAAGGAACACTGAAGCTTTCTTT,CASSRDTRNTEAFF
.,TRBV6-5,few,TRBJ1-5,TGTGCCAGCTCCACTGCGGGACAGCCCCAGCATTTT,CASSTAGQPQHF
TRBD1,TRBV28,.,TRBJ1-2,TGTGCCAGCAAGGGGGCCCGACGCAACTATGGCTACACCTTC,CASKGARRNYGYTF
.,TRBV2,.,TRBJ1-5,TGTGCCAGCAGTGATCTGGGGGCAAATCAGCCCCAGCATTTT,CASSDLGANQPQHF
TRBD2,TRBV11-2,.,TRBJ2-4,TGTGCCAGCTTCTCGTCAGGGAGGGGCGAAAACATTCAGTACTTC,CASFSSGRGENIQYF
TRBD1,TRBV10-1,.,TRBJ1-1,TGCGCCAGCAGAGGACAGGGGAACACTGAAGCTTTCTTT,CASRGQGNTEAFF
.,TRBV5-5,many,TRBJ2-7,TGTGCCAGCAGCTTGGTGGGGCGCTCCTACGAGCAGTACTTC,CASSLVGRSYEQYF
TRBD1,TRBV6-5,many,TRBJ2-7,TGTGCCAGCAGCACTGACAGGGCTGTCTCCTACGAGCAGTACTTC,CASSTDRAVSYEQYF
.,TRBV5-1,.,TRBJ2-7,TGCGCCAGCAGGGGTGGGGGGTCCGACTACGAGCAGTACTTC,CASRGGGSDYEQYF
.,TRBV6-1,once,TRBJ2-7,TGTGCCACCTGGCAAGCCTACGAGCAGTACTTC,CATWQAYEQYF
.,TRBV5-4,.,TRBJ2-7,TGTGCCAGCAGCCCTGACAGTTTCTCCTACGAGCAGTACTTC,CASSPDSFSYEQYF
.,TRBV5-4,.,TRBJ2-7,TGTGCCAGCAGCTTGCGGGCGGGGATTAGCTACGAGCAGTACTTC,CASSLRAGISYEQYF
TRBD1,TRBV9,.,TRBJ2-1,TGTGCCAGCAATCAGGGGGCGTCCTACAATGAGCAGTTCTTC,CASNQGASYNEQFF
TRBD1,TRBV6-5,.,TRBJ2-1,TGTGCCAGCAGTTCCCCCGGACAGGGGAGAAATGAGCAGTTCTTC,CASSSPGQGRNEQFF
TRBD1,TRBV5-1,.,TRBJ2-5,TGCGCCAGCAGCTCGACAAGGACAGGGAGAGAGACCCAGTACTTC,CASSSTRTGRETQYF
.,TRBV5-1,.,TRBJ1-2,TGCGCCAGCAGCTCCAGCAGAGGCGATGGCTACACCTTC,CASSSSRGDGYTF
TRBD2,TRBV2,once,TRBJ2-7,TGTGCCAGCAGTAAATTAGGGACTAGCGCCTACGAGCAGTACTTC,CASSKLGTSAYEQYF
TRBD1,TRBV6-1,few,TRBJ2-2,TGTGCCAGCAGAGGGGACAGGGGATCCGGGGAGCTGTTTTTT,CASRGDRGSGELFF
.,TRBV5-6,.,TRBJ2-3,TGTGCCAGCAGCTTGAAACGCTCAACTAGCACAGATACGCAGTATTTT,CASSLKRSTSTDTQYF
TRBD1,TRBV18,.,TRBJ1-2,TGTGCCAGCTCACCTACAGGGGGAACTAACTATGGCTACACCTTC,CASSPTGGTNYGYTF
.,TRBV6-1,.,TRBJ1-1,TGTGCCAGCAGTGAAAGGGGTTGGAGGAACACTGAAGCTTTCTTT,CASSERGWRNTEAFF
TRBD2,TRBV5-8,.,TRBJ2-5,TGTGCCAGCAGCTTGGGAGAGCTAGCGGGGGGTTGGATCCAAGAGACCCAGTACTTC,CASSLGELAGGWIQETQYF
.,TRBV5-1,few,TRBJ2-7,TGCGCCAGCAGCCCCCCGTCCCGGACTCACTCCTACGAGCAGTACTTC,CASSPPSRTHSYEQYF
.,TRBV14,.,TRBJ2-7,TGTGCCAGCAGCAGGGGTTACGAGCAGTACTTC,CASSRGYEQYF
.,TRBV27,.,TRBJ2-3,TGTGCCAGCACCTTTCTCCAGACAGATACGCAGTATTTT,CASTFLQTDTQYF
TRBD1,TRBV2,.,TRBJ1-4,TGTGCCAGCAGTCAGACAGGGAAAAAACTGTTTTTT,CASSQTGKKLFF